This T cell receptor (beta chain) is drawn from a study of shared clonotypes between healthy human individuals. Overall study results and limits: Naive CD4 clonotypes overlapped across a handful of donors at about 5.2%.

Details on this clone: Its antigen is not known.

V trimming: 6 bases; J trimming: 0 bases; junction bases outside the gene matches: 2. Per germline, CDR1 SNHLY and CDR2 FYNNEI. CDR3 length equals 15 residues. Produced via immunoSEQ multiplex PCR; TCRdb's table is partial and in-frame only. The profile shows roughly 2.1 million clones, about 92% of them singletons. The naive CD8 fraction comprised CD45RO-negative cells positively selected for CCR7 and excluded terminally differentiated effector memory CD45RA+ cells. The TCR sequence derives from a man aged 18 to 30 in good health. Some clones in this sample may be carry-over from other donors' samples. Sequencing was carried out using naive CD8+ T cells from PBMCs. V is TRBV2 and J is TRBJ2-7; 13 nucleotides match TRBD2. The CDR3 sequence is CASRGLAGASYEQYF. As DNA, the CDR3 is TGTGCCAGCAGAGGACTAGCGGGAGCCTCCTACGAGCAGTACTTC.